Only a few counts were recorded for the clone carrying this T cell receptor (beta chain). Newly diagnosed hyperthyroidism patients aged 18 to 65 years had disease lasting under 2 months. Amplified TCR beta CDR3 regions derived from RNA transcripts. TCR CDR3 regions were first amplified by RT-PCR with HTBI primers. TCRdb independently ran MiXCR on the multiplex PCR reads; one entry per CDR3 protein. This sample has roughly 570,000 distinct CDR3 sequences, with around 14% found just once. The entry originates in a study of T cells in Graves' hyperthyroidism and ophthalmopathy. The specimen sequenced was blood. This receptor was identified in a woman in her thirties with Graves' hyperthyroidism.

The CDR3 is CASSFLREERETQYF. The CDR3 nucleotides are TGCGCCAGCAGCTTTCTCAGGGAGGAGAGGGAGACCCAGTACTTC. This sequence joins TRBV5-1 and TRBJ2-5; tentative D call: TRBD2 (6 bases). V was clipped by 2 bases and J by 5 bases, with 16 bases between them. This CDR3 contains 15 residues. From germline, CDR1 is SGHRS and CDR2 YFSETQ.